One sample yielded the 20 T cell receptor beta chains listed below, sequenced in a study of shared clonotypes between healthy human individuals (TCRdb year 2020). CD8 naive samples were CD45RO-negative cells positively selected for CCR7, giving a CD45RA+CCR7+ population that excluded TemRA cells. The method was the immunoSEQ multiplex PCR assay. The table was pulled from immuneACCESS by TCRdb, which kept in-frame rearrangements only. Such tables lose some clones; where checked, under half of the loss comes from unresolved V genes, and the rest has no known cause. This sample gives 660,000 or so clones in total; roughly 96% of them show up just once. The ten largest clones take up 0.11% of the sample. The sequenced material came from naive CD8+ T cells sorted from blood. Explained via the paper, the cell subset or site label denotes: CD45RA+CCR7+. The receptors here all came from a woman between 25 and 40 years old in good health.

The chain joins TRBV30 to TRBJ1-5, with D unresolved. Trimming removed 0 bases from V and 1 base from J, with 13 bases in between. The CDR3 length is 16 residues. From germline, CDR1 is GTSNPN and CDR2 SVGIG (reference sequence). The CDR3: CAWSVREGPSNQPQHF. CDR3 sequence (DNA): TGTGCCTGGAGTGTACGTGAGGGCCCCAGCAATCAGCCCCAGCATTTT.

This chain links TRBV6-5 with TRBJ2-3; no firm D call. This CDR3 comprises 15 residues. V gave up 3 bases and J gave up 3 bases, with 13 bases separating them. Germline values: CDR1 MNHEY, CDR2 SVGAGI. DNA of the CDR3: TGTGCCAGCAGTTATATCGGTATTGGTACAGATACGCAGTATTTT. This codes for CASSYIGIGTDTQYF.

The chain combines TRBV6-4 with TRBJ2-3, with D uncertain. The length of the CDR3 is 12 residues. Germline CDR1 MRHNA, CDR2 SNTAGT. Deletions cut 9 bases from V and 3 bases from J, with 10 bases between. The CDR3 nucleotides read TGTGCCAGGCGCTATAGTACAGATACGCAGTATTTT. Translating gives CARRYSTDTQYF.

This clone appeared a few times. The rearrangement joins TRBV4-1 to TRBJ1-2; D is uncertain. In germline, CDR1 is MGHRA, CDR2 YSYEKL. This CDR3 region has 13 residues. Trimming took off 3 bases at V and 8 bases at J, with 13 bases between the two ends. CDR3 protein: CASSQPLTSGYTF. The DNA for the CDR3 is TGCGCCAGCAGCCAGCCACTTACATCCGGCTACACCTTC.

The chain joins TRBV5-8 to TRBJ2-1, with no clear D. The CDR3 covers 14 residues. Germline loops: CDR1 SGHTS, CDR2 YDEGEE. Trimming left V 2 bases short and J 8 bases short, with 14 bases between. In DNA, the CDR3 is TGTGCCAGCAGCTTTAGTGATGGTTTGGATGAGCAGTTCTTC. The encoded protein is CASSFSDGLDEQFF.

V gene TRBV28 combines with J gene TRBJ2-3; 7 bases are a match to TRBD2. The J segment lost 4 bases and the V segment lost 7 bases, leaving 11 bases of the junction unmatched. Per germline, CDR1 MDHEN and CDR2 SYDVKM. This CDR3 has 15 amino acids. The CDR3 spells CASTSLREVADTQYF. The DNA for the CDR3 is TGTGCCAGCACTTCTTTACGGGAGGTGGCAGATACGCAGTATTTT. The full variable domain, its missing parts supplied by reference TRBV28 and TRBJ2-3, is DVKVTQSSRYLVKRTGEKVFLECVQDMDHENMFWYRQDPGLGLRLIYFSYDVKMKEKGDIPEGYSVSREKKERFSLILESASTNQTSMYLCASTSLREVADTQYFGPGTRLTVL.

The V call is TRBV28, the J call TRBJ2-7, with 11 positions matching TRBD1. This CDR3 spans 16 amino acids. CDR1 and CDR2 from the germline V gene are MDHEN and SYDVKM. Losses at the gene ends were 4 bases for V and 0 bases for J; bases not matched to a gene: 5. The CDR3 reads CASSSAGTGGSYEQYF. Written as DNA, the CDR3 is TGTGCCAGCAGTTCCGCCGGGACAGGGGGCTCCTACGAGCAGTACTTC.

J is TRBJ2-7 and V is TRBV7-9, with TRBD2 identical over 9 bases. From germline, CDR1 is SEHNR and CDR2 FQNEAQ (reference sequence). Trimming removed 1 base from V and 3 bases from J; junction bases left unmatched: 4. This CDR3 comprises 15 residues. The CDR3 reads CASSLGEREVYEQYF. CDR3 sequence (DNA): TGTGCCAGCAGCTTAGGAGAGCGGGAGGTCTACGAGCAGTACTTC.

V and J are TRBV14 and TRBJ2-1; no clear D gene. Germline assignment: CDR1 SGHDN and CDR2 FVKESK. The CDR3 contains 12 residues. Trimming left V 1 base short and J 8 bases short, with 6 bases between. CDR3 sequence: CASSQVGHEQFF. CDR3 in DNA: TGTGCCAGCAGCCAAGTCGGACATGAGCAGTTCTTC. Variable domain in full (rest from reference TRBV14 and TRBJ2-1): EAGVTQFPSHSVIEKGQTVTLRCDPISGHDNLYWYRRVMGKEIKFLLHFVKESKQDESGMPNNRFLAERTGGTYSTLKVQPAELEDSGVYFCASSQVGHEQFFGPGTRLTVL.

This clone was detected only once. V is TRBV29-1 and J is TRBJ2-1, with 13 bases aligning to TRBD2. Germline lookup yields CDR1 SQVTM and CDR2 ANQGSEA. The CDR3 is 15 amino acids. Trimming at V came to 3 bases and at J to 6 bases, leaving 5 bases not matched to a gene. The DNA for the CDR3 is TGCAGCGTTGACGGACTAGCGGGAGCGTCCAATGAGCAGTTCTTC. It translates to CSVDGLAGASNEQFF.

This rearrangement joins TRBV6-4 to TRBJ2-1, with D possibly being TRBD2 (6 bases). The V end lost 0 bases, the J end lost 2 bases, and 11 bases lay between the germline ends. The germline V gene encodes CDR1 MRHNA and CDR2 SNTAGT. The CDR3 loop spans 16 amino acids. As DNA, the CDR3 is TGTGCCAGCAGTGACTCATTTAGACTAGCCTACAATGAGCAGTTCTTC. Translation: CASSDSFRLAYNEQFF.

The J gene is TRBJ2-7, the V gene TRBV29-1, with TRBD2 matching 10 bases. The CDR3 extends over 13 amino acids. The V and J ends lost 4 bases and 2 bases, in that order; junction bases with no gene match: 2. Germline V gene sequence: CDR1 SQVTM, CDR2 ANQGSEA. The CDR3: CSVVSGRAYEQYF. The CDR3 bases are TGCAGCGTTGTAAGCGGGAGGGCCTACGAGCAGTACTTC.

The chain uses TRBV5-8 and TRBJ1-5; D uncertain. The V end lost 0 bases, the J end lost 1 base, and 8 bases lay between the germline ends. The CDR3 spans 15 residues. From germline, CDR1 is SGHTS and CDR2 YDEGEE. This CDR3 reads CASSLGPRSNQPQHF. CDR3 DNA: TGTGCCAGCAGCTTGGGGCCGAGAAGCAATCAGCCCCAGCATTTT.

The chain recombines TRBV28 with TRBJ1-2; the D gene is possibly TRBD1 (6 bases). Germline values: CDR1 MDHEN, CDR2 SYDVKM. This CDR3 spans 12 amino acids. With 11 bases removed from V and 5 bases from J, the gap between germline ends came to 15 bases. CDR3 nucleotide sequence: TGTGCCTCCGAGGGGGGGAGTTATGGCTACACCTTC. Amino acids: CASEGGSYGYTF.

V gene TRBV4-1 combines with J gene TRBJ2-7; tentatively, D is TRBD1 (7 bases). The CDR3 loop spans 14 amino acids. Germline-derived CDR1 and CDR2 are MGHRA and YSYEKL. V was pared by 6 bases and J by 4 bases, with 16 bases between. CDR3 loop: CASRPAPGGYEQYF. CDR3 sequence (DNA): TGCGCCAGCAGACCAGCGCCAGGGGGGTACGAGCAGTACTTC.

The CDR3 DNA reads as TGTGCCACCAGCAGTGAGGGATCCTACAATGAGCAGTTCTTC. This translates into CATSSEGSYNEQFF. The genes are TRBV15 and TRBJ2-1, with a possible D match to TRBD2 (5 bases). The V gene lost 3 bases and the J gene lost 1 base, with 7 bases spanning the gap. The CDR3 runs 14 residues. Germline values: CDR1 LNHNV, CDR2 YYDKDF (reference sequence). Full variable domain (missing parts from reference TRBV15 and TRBJ2-1): DAMVIQNPRYQVTQFGKPVTLSCSQTLNHNVMYWYQQKSSQAPKLLFHYYDKDFNNEADTPDNFQSRRPNTSFCFLDIRSPGLGDTAMYLCATSSEGSYNEQFFGPGTRLTVL.

The rearrangement uses TRBV5-4 and TRBJ2-7, with 11 bases matching TRBD2. V lost 4 bases to trimming and J lost 5 bases; unmatched junction nucleotides: 5. CDR3 length: 14 amino acids. Germline lookup yields CDR1 SGHNT and CDR2 YYREEE (reference sequence). The CDR3 DNA is TGTGCCAGCAGCAGTAGCGGGAGGGCCCACGAGCAGTACTTC. Encoded protein: CASSSSGRAHEQYF.

This chain joins TRBV4-1 and TRBJ1-5; 7 nucleotides align to TRBD1. Trimming at V came to 0 bases and at J to 5 bases, leaving 7 bases not matched to a gene. The germline V gene has CDR1 MGHRA and CDR2 YSYEKL. This CDR3 has 16 amino acids. CDR3 residues: CASSQDGGGAHQPQHF. The CDR3 DNA reads as TGCGCCAGCAGCCAAGACGGAGGGGGCGCCCATCAGCCCCAGCATTTT.

The CDR3 DNA reads as TGTGCCAGCAGCCCTATTCCCGGGACAGGGATTTCGGGGAACACTGAAGCTTTCTTT. It specifies CASSPIPGTGISGNTEAFF. V gene TRBV28 combines with J gene TRBJ1-1, with 9 bases fitting TRBD1. The CDR3 sequence is 19 residues long. V trimming: 6 bases; J trimming: 1 base; junction bases outside the gene matches: 18. CDR1 and CDR2 from the germline V gene are MDHEN and SYDVKM. Full variable domain (rest looked up from reference TRBV28 and TRBJ1-1): DVKVTQSSRYLVKRTGEKVFLECVQDMDHENMFWYRQDPGLGLRLIYFSYDVKMKEKGDIPEGYSVSREKKERFSLILESASTNQTSMYLCASSPIPGTGISGNTEAFFGQGTRLTVV.

This sequence joins TRBV7-2 and TRBJ2-7; a possible D gene is TRBD1 (6 bases). The CDR3 has 15 residues. Germline values: CDR1 SGHTA, CDR2 FQGNSA. Trimming removed 2 bases from V and 5 bases from J, with 16 bases in between. The CDR3 nucleotides read TGTGCCAGCAGCTTAAGGTACACAGGGCCGGACGAGCAGTACTTC. Protein product: CASSLRYTGPDEQYF.